Listed below are T cell receptor beta chains from one sample, sequenced in a study of T cell responses to AZD1222 COVID-19 vaccine. Profiling relied on immunoSEQ multiplex PCR, and the TCRdb table lists in-frame clones only, not all of them. This sample has approximately 84,000 clones, with 83% found just once. Sequenced material: peripheral blood, taken 28 days after the second AZD1222 dose. The receptors derive from an adult who received the AZD1222 COVID-19 vaccine. The CDR3 runs from the conserved cysteine through the conserved F or W. Each record gives: V gene, J gene, CDR3 protein.

TRBV27	TRBJ1-5	CASSLTRGAGNQPQHF
TRBV4-3	TRBJ2-2	CASSRNEGAGELFF
TRBV7-9	TRBJ2-1	CASSLSSGSTHEQFF
TRBV18	TRBJ1-2	CASSLGTGGYGYTF
TRBV4-2	TRBJ1-5	CASSQAGRDQPQHF
TRBV28	TRBJ2-3	CASSLSASGTDTQYF
TRBV24-1	TRBJ2-7	CATSDQEGQGVYEQYF
TRBV28	TRBJ1-2	CASSLSREGFTMDGYTF
TRBV24-1	TRBJ2-3	CATSDLGLVGDTDTQYF
TRBV6-5	TRBJ2-1	CASLPPAGDEQFF
TRBV2	TRBJ1-3	CATPGTFLSGNTIYF
TRBV3-1/TRBV3-2	TRBJ2-2	CASSQPGQGAGELFF
TRBV11-3	TRBJ1-3	CASSLGAGNTIYF
TRBV5-6	TRBJ1-5	CASSLGPGFSAIQPQHF
TRBV6-5	TRBJ2-7	CASTSMVSEQYF
TRBV9	TRBJ2-3	CASSVQGGRAIDTQYF